A selection of T cell receptor beta chains follows, all from one sample in a study of human T cells and chemical hapten exposure. MiXCR was run by TCRdb on the RACE reads, yielding one entry per CDR3 protein. The sample comprises about 84,000 distinct CDR3 sequences, 8.5% to 12% of which are singletons, and 5% rests with the top ten. The material sequenced was whole blood, taken in connection with sensitization to the hapten diphenylcyclopropenone (DPC). These receptor sequences come from a woman in her forties or fifties with alopecia areata. Some clones in this sample may be carry-over from other donors' samples. Each CDR3 is given with its conserved first and last residue. A D gene is named only where the DNA matches it firmly.

v_gene	d_gene	j_gene	CDR3aa
TRBV6-2/TRBV6-3	.	TRBJ1-5	CASRPLQGPGDQPQHF
TRBV19	TRBD2	TRBJ2-7	CASTQTSGVNEQYF
TRBV5-5	TRBD2	TRBJ2-7	CASSSGTSGSLYEQYF
TRBV4-1	.	TRBJ1-4	CASSQDFAGNEKLFF
TRBV2	.	TRBJ2-7	CASSTVPGPTREQYF
TRBV20-1	.	TRBJ2-5	CSASSRETQYF
TRBV20-1	.	TRBJ1-1	CSALQGHAMNTEAFF
TRBV30	TRBD2	TRBJ2-3	CAWSSGRLLTDTQYF
TRBV5-5	TRBD1	TRBJ2-1	CASSLWTGNHQNEQFF
TRBV7-2	.	TRBJ1-1	CASSLLKGTEAFF
TRBV12-3/TRBV12-4	.	TRBJ2-1	CASSYAQGFGQFF
TRBV18	.	TRBJ1-1	CASSQEGTVNTEAFF
TRBV7-2	.	TRBJ1-1	CASSKGEIVGLDTEAFF
TRBV11-2	.	TRBJ2-7	CASSPGTLLGEQYF
TRBV10-3	.	TRBJ2-1	CAISALTSNEQFF
TRBV28	TRBD2	TRBJ2-7	CASSFPTSGRNYEQYF
TRBV7-6	.	TRBJ1-1	CASSLGAPPTTEAFF
TRBV20-1	.	TRBJ1-4	CSAREDQGSEKLFF
TRBV29-1	.	TRBJ1-1	CSVADSVTEAFF
TRBV7-9	.	TRBJ1-4	CASSLSGQKNEKLFF
TRBV28	.	TRBJ1-2	CASRIMGAGGYTF
TRBV12-3/TRBV12-4	.	TRBJ2-7	CASTHSGEQYF
TRBV18	.	TRBJ2-1	CASSPEVIGVNEQFF
TRBV15	.	TRBJ1-1	CATSRGQNTEAFF
TRBV5-6	.	TRBJ1-1	CASSPMRGTEAFF
TRBV9	TRBD2	TRBJ2-1	CASSTPPVAGGGNEQFF
TRBV12-3/TRBV12-4	TRBD1	TRBJ1-1	CASNPSHRGQGNTEAFF
TRBV29-1	TRBD2	TRBJ2-3	CSVETSGRGFTQYF
TRBV20-1	.	TRBJ2-1	CSARSNEQFF
TRBV4-2	.	TRBJ1-1	CASSQGDSQNTEAFF
TRBV12-5	.	TRBJ1-5	CASGPGEGGQPQHF
TRBV6-5	.	TRBJ2-1	CASSRGGGNEQFF
TRBV2	.	TRBJ1-2	CASSGGDRAGYTF
TRBV5-1	.	TRBJ1-6	CASSLVEGGNSPLHF
TRBV7-2	.	TRBJ2-5	CASSPAAGWGQETQYF
TRBV6-6	.	TRBJ1-5	CASSQPTASSNQPQHF
TRBV5-1	TRBD1	TRBJ2-3	CASSPDRAKSTDTQYF
TRBV3-1	.	TRBJ1-1	CASSQDLNGNENTEAFF
TRBV27	.	TRBJ1-2	CASSLSLLANYGYTF
TRBV4-3	.	TRBJ2-5	CASSQDRETQYF
TRBV9	.	TRBJ2-1	CASSRQVLVNEQFF
TRBV3-1	.	TRBJ1-5	CASSQGGSGINQPQHF